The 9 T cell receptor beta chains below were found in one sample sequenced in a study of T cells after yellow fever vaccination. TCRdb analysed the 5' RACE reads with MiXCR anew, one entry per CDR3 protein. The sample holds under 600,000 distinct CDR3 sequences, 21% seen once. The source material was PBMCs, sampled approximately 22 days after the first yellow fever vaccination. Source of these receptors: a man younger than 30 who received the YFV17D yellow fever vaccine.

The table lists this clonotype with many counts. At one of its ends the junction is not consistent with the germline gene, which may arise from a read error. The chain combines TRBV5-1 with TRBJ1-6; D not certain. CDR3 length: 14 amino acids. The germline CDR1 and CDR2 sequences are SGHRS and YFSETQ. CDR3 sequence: CASSFSSYNSPLHF. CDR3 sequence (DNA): TGTGCCAGCAGTTTCAGCTCCTATAATTCACCCCTCCACTTT.

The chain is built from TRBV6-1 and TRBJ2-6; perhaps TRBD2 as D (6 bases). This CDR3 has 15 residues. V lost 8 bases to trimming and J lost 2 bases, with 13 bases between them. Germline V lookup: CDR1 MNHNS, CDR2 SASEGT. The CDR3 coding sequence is TGTGCCAGCTCCTTTGGAGGGGCTGGGGCCAACGTCCTGACTTTC. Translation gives CASSFGGAGANVLTF.

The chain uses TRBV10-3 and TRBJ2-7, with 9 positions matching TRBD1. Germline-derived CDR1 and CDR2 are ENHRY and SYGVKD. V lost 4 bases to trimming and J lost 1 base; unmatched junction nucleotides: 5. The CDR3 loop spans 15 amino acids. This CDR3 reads CAISGGQGLSYEQYF. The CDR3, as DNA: TGTGCCATCAGTGGAGGACAGGGGTTGTCCTACGAGCAGTACTTC.

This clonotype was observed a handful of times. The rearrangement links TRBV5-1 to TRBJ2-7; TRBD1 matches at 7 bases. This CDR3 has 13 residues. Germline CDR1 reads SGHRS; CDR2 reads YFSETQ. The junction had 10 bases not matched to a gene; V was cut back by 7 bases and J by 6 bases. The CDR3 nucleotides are TGCGCCAGCGACCGGACAGGAACTGGCGAGCAGTACTTC. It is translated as CASDRTGTGEQYF.

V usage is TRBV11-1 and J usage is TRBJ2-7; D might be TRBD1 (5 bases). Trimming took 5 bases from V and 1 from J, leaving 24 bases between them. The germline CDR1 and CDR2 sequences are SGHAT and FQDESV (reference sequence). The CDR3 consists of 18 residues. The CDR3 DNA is TGTGCCAGCAGCCCCCCCCTGATCGGGTCAGGGTCTTCCTACGAGCAGTACTTC. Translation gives CASSPPLIGSGSSYEQYF.

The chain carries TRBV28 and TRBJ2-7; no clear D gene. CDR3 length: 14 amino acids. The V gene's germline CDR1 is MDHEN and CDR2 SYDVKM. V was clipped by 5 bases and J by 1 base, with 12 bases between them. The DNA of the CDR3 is TGTGCCAGCAGTCTTGGACCGGAGTCCTACGAGCAGTACGTC. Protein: CASSLGPESYEQYV.

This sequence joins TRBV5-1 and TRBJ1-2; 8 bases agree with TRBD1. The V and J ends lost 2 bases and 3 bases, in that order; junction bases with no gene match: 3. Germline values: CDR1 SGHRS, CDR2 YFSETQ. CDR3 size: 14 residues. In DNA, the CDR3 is TGCGCCAGCAGCTTACTGGGACAGGACTATGGCTACACCTTC. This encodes CASSLLGQDYGYTF.

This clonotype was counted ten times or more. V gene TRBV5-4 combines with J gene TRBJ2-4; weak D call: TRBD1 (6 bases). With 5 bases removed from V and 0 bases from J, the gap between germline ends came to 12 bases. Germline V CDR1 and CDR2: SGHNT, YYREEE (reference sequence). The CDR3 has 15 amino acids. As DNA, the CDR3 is TGTGCCAGCAGTAGACAGGCGTCAGCCAAAAACATTCAGTACTTC. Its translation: CASSRQASAKNIQYF. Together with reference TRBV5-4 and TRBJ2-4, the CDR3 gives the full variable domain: ETGVTQSPTHLIKTRGQQVTLRCSSQSGHNTVSWYQQALGQGPQFIFQYYREEENGRGNFPPRFSGLQFPNYSSELNVNALELDDSALYLCASSRQASAKNIQYFGAGTRLSVL.

The CDR3 loop reads CASKRRDRGLDEQFF. CDR3 nucleotide sequence: TGTGCCAGCAAACGCCGGGACAGGGGGCTCGATGAGCAGTTCTTC. The rearrangement uses TRBV12-3 or TRBV12-4 and TRBJ2-1; 12 bases fit TRBD1. Germline trimming cut 7 bases from V and 8 bases from J; bases unmatched to any gene: 9. There are 15 residues in the CDR3.